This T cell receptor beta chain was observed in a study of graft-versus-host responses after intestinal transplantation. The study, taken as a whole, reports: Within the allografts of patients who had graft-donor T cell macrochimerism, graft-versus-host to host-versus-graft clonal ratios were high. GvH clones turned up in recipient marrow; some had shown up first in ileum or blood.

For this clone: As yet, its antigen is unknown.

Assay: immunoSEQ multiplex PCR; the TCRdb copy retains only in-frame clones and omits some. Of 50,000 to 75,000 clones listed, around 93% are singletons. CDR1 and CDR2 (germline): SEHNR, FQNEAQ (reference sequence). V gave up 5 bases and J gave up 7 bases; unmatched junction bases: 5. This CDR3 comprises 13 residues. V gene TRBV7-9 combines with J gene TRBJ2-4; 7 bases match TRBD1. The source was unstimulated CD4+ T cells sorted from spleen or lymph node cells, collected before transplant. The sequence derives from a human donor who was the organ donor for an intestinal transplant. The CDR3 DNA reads TGTGCCAGCAGCGATGGACAGGTCAACATTCAGTACTTC. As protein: CASSDGQVNIQYF. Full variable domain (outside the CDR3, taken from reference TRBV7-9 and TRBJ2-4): DTGVSQNPRHKITKRGQNVTFRCDPISEHNRLYWYRQTLGQGPEFLTYFQNEAQLEKSRLLSDRFSAERPKGSFSTLEIQRTEQGDSAMYLCASSDGQVNIQYFGAGTRLSVL.